Here is one T cell receptor beta chain with its context. The entry originates in a study of T cells after yellow fever vaccination. TCRdb fed the 5' RACE reads into MiXCR, producing one record per CDR3 protein. Of 350,000 to 550,000 distinct CDR3 sequences listed, 18% are singletons. The CDR3 has 14 residues. CDR1 MNHEY and CDR2 SVGAGI come from the germline V gene. V was pared by 2 bases and J by 3 bases, with 11 bases between. The sample here was PBMCs, taken before the yellow fever booster vaccination. The sequence was obtained from a young man who received the YFV17D yellow fever vaccine. The genes are TRBV6-5 and TRBJ2-7; D gene uncertain. The CDR3 region has the DNA TGTGCCAGCAGTTACCAACTAACGGGCTACGAGCAGTACTTC. Translated, it gives CASSYQLTGYEQYF.